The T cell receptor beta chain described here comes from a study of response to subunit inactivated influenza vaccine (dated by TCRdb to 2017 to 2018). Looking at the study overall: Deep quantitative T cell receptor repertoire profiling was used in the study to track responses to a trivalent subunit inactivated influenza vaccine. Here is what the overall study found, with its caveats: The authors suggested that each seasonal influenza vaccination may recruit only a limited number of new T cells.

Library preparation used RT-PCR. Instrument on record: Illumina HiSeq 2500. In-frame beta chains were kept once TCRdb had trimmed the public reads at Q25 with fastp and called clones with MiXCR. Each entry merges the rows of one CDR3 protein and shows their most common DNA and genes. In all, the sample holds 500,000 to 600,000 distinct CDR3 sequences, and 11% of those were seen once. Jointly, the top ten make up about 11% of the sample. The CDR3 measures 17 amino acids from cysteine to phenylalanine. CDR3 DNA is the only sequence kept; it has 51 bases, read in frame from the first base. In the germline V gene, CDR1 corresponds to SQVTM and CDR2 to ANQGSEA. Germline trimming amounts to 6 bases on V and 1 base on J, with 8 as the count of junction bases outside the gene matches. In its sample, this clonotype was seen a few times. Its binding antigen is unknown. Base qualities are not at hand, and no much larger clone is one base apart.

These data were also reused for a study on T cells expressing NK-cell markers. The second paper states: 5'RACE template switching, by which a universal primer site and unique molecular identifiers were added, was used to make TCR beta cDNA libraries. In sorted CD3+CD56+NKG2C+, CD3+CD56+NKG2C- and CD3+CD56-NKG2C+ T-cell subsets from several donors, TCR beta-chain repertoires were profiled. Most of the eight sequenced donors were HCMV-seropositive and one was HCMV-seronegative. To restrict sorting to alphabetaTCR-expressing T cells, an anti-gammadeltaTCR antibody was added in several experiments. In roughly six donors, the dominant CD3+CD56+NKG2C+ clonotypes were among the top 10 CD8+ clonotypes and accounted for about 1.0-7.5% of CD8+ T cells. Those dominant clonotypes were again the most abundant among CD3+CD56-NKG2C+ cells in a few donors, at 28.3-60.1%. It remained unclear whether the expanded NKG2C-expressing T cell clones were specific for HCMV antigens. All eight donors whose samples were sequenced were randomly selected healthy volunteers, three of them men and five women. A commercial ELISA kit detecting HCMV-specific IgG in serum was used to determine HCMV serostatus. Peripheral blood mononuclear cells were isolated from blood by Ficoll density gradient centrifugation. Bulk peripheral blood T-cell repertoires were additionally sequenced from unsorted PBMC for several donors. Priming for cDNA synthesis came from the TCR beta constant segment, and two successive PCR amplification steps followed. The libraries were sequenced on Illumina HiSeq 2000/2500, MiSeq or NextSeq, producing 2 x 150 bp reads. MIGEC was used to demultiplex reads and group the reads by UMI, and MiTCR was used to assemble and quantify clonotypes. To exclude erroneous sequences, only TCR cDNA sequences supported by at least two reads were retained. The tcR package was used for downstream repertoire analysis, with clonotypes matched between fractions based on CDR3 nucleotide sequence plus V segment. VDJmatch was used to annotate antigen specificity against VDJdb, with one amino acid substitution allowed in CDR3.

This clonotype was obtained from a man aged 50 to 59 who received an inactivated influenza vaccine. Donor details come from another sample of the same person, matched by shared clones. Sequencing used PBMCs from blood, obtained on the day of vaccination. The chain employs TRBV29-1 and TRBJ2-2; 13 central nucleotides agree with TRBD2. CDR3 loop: CSVTRLAGGQNTGELFF. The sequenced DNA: TGCAGCGTGACAAGACTAGCGGGGGGACAGAACACCGGGGAGCTGTTTTTT.